This TCR beta chain was identified during a study of Tregs in tolerant kidney transplant recipients. J lost 4 bases, V lost 5 bases, and 3 bases had no gene match. This CDR3 has 13 amino acids. The V gene's germline CDR1 is SGHTA and CDR2 FQGNSA. Before regulatory T cell sorting, thawed PBMCs rested overnight at 37°C in 150 to 250 IU/ml IL-2. Sequencing was performed with immunoSEQ multiplex PCR; in TCRdb, only in-frame clones are kept and a portion is missing. Seen here are 40,000 to 50,000 clones, less than 95% observed once, and the top ten hold less than 0.75%. Source material: Tregs from blood. The TCR comes from a human donor in good health. V and J are TRBV7-2 and TRBJ1-1; 8 bases map to TRBD1. The CDR3 sequence: CASSVDRGTEAFF. In DNA, the CDR3 is TGTGCCAGCAGCGTTGACAGGGGCACTGAAGCTTTCTTT.